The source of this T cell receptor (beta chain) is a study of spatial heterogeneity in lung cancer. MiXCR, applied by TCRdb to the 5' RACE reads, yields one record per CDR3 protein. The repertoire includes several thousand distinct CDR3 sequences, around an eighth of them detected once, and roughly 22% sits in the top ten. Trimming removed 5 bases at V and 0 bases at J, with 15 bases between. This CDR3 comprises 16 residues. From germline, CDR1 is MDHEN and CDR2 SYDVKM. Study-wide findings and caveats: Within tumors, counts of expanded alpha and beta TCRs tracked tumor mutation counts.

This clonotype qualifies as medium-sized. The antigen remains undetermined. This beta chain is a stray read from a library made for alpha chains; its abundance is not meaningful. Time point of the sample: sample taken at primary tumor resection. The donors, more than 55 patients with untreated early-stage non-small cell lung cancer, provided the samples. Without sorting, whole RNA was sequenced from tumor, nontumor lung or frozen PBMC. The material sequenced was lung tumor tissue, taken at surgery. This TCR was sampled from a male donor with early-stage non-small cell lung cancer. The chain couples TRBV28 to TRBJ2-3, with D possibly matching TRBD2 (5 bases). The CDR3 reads CASSPAPWTSTDTQYF. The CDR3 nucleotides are TGTGCCAGCAGTCCCGCCCCCTGGACTAGCACAGATACGCAGTATTTT.